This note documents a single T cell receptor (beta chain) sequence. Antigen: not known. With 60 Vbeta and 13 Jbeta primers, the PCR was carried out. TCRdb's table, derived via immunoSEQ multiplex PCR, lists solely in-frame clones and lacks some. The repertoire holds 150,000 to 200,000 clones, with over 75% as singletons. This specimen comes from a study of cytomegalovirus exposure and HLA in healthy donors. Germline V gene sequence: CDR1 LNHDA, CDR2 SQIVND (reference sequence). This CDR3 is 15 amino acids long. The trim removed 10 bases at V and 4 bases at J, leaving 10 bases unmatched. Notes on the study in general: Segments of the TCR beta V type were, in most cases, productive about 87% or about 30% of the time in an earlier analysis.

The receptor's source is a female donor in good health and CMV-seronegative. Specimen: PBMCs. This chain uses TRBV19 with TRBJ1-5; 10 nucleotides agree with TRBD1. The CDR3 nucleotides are TGTGCCACTCAGCCCCGGGACAGGGGAAATCAGCCCCAGCATTTT. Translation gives CATQPRDRGNQPQHF.